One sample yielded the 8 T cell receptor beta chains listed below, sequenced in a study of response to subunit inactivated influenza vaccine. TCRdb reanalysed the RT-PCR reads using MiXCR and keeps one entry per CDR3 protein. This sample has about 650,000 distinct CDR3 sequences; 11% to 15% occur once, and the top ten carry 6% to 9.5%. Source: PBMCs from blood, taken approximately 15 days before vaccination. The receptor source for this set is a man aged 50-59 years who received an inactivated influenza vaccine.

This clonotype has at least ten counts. CDR3 in DNA: TGCGCCAGCAGCTTGGCAGGGCGGGGGGACTCGGATACGCAGTATTTT. Translating it yields CASSLAGRGDSDTQYF. The rearrangement links TRBV5-1 to TRBJ2-3, with 8 bases fitting TRBD2. CDR1 and CDR2 (germline): SGHRS, YFSETQ. Trimming took 0 bases from V and 6 from J; bases not matched to a gene: 9. The CDR3 length is 16 residues.

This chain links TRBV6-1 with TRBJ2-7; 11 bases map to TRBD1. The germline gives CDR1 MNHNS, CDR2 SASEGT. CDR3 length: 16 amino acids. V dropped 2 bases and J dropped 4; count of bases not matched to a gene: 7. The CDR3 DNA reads TGTGCCAGCAGTGAAACCGGACAGGGGGCATTTTACGAGCAGTACTTC. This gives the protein CASSETGQGAFYEQYF.

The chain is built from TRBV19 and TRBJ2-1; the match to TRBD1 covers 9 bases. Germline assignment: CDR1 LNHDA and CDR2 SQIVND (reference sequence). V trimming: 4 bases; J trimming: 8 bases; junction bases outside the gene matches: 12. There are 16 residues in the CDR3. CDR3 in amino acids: CASSTTDRGNSDEQFF. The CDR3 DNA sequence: TGTGCCAGTAGTACAACGGACAGGGGTAATAGTGATGAGCAGTTCTTC.

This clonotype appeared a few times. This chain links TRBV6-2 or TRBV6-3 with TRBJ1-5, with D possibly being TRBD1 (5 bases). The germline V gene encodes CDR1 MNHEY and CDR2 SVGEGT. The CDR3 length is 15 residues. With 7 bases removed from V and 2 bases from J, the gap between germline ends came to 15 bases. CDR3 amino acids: CASTWGGAGNQPQHF. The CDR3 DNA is TGTGCCAGCACATGGGGTGGGGCAGGCAATCAGCCCCAGCATTTT.

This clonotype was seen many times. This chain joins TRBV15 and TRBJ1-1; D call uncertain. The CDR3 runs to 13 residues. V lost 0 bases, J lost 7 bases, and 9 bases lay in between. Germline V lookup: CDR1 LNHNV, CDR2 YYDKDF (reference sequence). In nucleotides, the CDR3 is TGTGCCACCAGCAGAGAGGGAAGCAATGAAGCTTTCTTT. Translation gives CATSREGSNEAFF.

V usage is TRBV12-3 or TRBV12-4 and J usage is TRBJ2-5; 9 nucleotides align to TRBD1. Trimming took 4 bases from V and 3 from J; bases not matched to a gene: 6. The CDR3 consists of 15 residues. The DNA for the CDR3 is TGTGCCAGCAGTTACCAACGGACAGGGGAAGAGACCCAGTACTTC. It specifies CASSYQRTGEETQYF.

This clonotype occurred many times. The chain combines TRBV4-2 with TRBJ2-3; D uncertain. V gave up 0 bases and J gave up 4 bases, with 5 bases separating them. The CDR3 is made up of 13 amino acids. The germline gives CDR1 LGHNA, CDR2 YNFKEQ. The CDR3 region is CASSQDYADTQYF. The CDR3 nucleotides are TGTGCCAGCAGCCAAGATTATGCAGATACGCAGTATTTT.

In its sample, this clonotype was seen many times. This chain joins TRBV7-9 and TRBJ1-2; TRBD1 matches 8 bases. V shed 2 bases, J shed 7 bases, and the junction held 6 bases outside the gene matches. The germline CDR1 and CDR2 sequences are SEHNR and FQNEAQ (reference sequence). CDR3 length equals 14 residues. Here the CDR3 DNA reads TGTGCCAGCAGCTTACTGGACAGGGCTTCTGGCTACACCTTC. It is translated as CASSLLDRASGYTF.